This record concerns one T cell receptor (beta chain) sequence. TCRdb fed the PCR reads into MiXCR, producing one record per CDR3 protein. The repertoire has under 800,000 distinct CDR3 sequences, over 25% of them found once; the top ten carry 0.78%. This specimen belongs to a study of molecular identifiers for immune sequencing clone quantification. Looked up from germline, CDR1 is LGHNT and CDR2 is FRNRAP. V was shortened by 3 bases and J by 4 bases, with 18 bases between the two germline ends. The CDR3 spans 16 residues. This TCR derives from a human donor in good health. Some libraries in this study had Jurkat cell RNA spiked in. The source material was naive CD8+ T cells from blood, with Jurkat cell RNA spiked in. Subset defined: FACS-sorted CD8+CD4-CCR7+CD45RA+ naive T cells. The rearrangement uses TRBV12-5 and TRBJ2-5; a possible D gene is TRBD2 (5 bases). The CDR3 DNA follows: TGTGCTAGTGGTTTACCTTTGGACTCCTTCGGAGAGACCCAGTACTTC. Translated, it gives CASGLPLDSFGETQYF.